The rows below give T cell receptor beta chains drawn from one sample of a study of blood T cell repertoires in COVID-19. Some clones are missing from TCRdb's copy, which holds only in-frame ones; the method was immunoSEQ multiplex PCR. The top ten hold about 12% of the sample, which has around 100,000 clones, about four fifths seen once. Sequenced: peripheral blood. The receptors derive from a human donor in a cohort sampled during active COVID-19. Both conserved end residues are part of each CDR3. Each record gives: V gene, clone size, J gene, D gene, CDR3 DNA, CDR3 protein. A D gene is named only where the DNA matches it firmly. Not every row has a clone size; where given, it reads once, few, many or a size class.

v_gene: TRBV29-1
abundance: NA
j_gene: TRBJ1-1
d_gene: NA
CDR3nt: TGCAGCGTAGCGACGGCCCGGAACACTGAAGCTTTCTTT
CDR3aa: CSVATARNTEAFF

v_gene: TRBV7-3
abundance: NA
j_gene: TRBJ1-1
d_gene: TRBD1
CDR3nt: TGTGCCAGCAGCCTTACAGGGGGGAGGACTGAAGCTTTCTTT
CDR3aa: CASSLTGGRTEAFF

v_gene: TRBV6-2/TRBV6-3
abundance: NA
j_gene: TRBJ2-1
d_gene: TRBD2
CDR3nt: TGTGCCAGCAGTTACTGGGAGGGGTCCTACAATGAGCAGTTCTTC
CDR3aa: CASSYWEGSYNEQFF

v_gene: TRBV19
abundance: once
j_gene: TRBJ1-4
d_gene: TRBD1
CDR3nt: TGTGCCAGTAGTACCCGAGGACAGGGCCGGACTAATGAAAAACTGTTTTTT
CDR3aa: CASSTRGQGRTNEKLFF

v_gene: TRBV7-8
abundance: NA
j_gene: TRBJ2-5
d_gene: NA
CDR3nt: TGTGCCAGCAGCTTAGGAGTAAAAGAGACCCAGTACTTC
CDR3aa: CASSLGVKETQYF

v_gene: TRBV2
abundance: NA
j_gene: TRBJ2-3
d_gene: TRBD2
CDR3nt: TGTGCCAGCAAGCTAGCGGGGGTAGATACGCAGTATTTT
CDR3aa: CASKLAGVDTQYF

v_gene: TRBV12-5
abundance: few
j_gene: TRBJ1-1
d_gene: TRBD1
CDR3nt: TGTGCTAGTGGCACAAGGACAGGAGGGACTGAAGCTTTCTTT
CDR3aa: CASGTRTGGTEAFF

v_gene: TRBV7-9
abundance: NA
j_gene: TRBJ2-7
d_gene: NA
CDR3nt: TGTGCCAGCAGCTCCCCGCCCGGCTACGAGCAGTACTTC
CDR3aa: CASSSPPGYEQYF

v_gene: TRBV10-3
abundance: NA
j_gene: TRBJ1-2
d_gene: NA
CDR3nt: TGTGCCATCAGCCCGACAGGTAGACCTGACTACACCTTC
CDR3aa: CAISPTGRPDYTF

v_gene: TRBV25-1
abundance: NA
j_gene: TRBJ2-5
d_gene: NA
CDR3nt: TGTGCCAGCAGTGACCCGGGAGCCAGTCAAAAAGAGACCCAGTACTTC
CDR3aa: CASSDPGASQKETQYF

v_gene: TRBV5-1
abundance: NA
j_gene: TRBJ1-3
d_gene: TRBD1
CDR3nt: TGCGCCAGCAGCGCCACCGGGACAGTCGGAAACACCATATATTTT
CDR3aa: CASSATGTVGNTIYF

v_gene: TRBV6-5
abundance: once
j_gene: TRBJ1-2
d_gene: NA
CDR3nt: TGTGCCAGCAGTTACAGTCAGGGCTCTGGCTACACCTTC
CDR3aa: CASSYSQGSGYTF

v_gene: TRBV5-4
abundance: NA
j_gene: TRBJ2-3
d_gene: TRBD2
CDR3nt: TGTGCCAGCAGCCAAAAGGAACTAGCGGGGGGAGGCGATACGCAGTATTTT
CDR3aa: CASSQKELAGGGDTQYF